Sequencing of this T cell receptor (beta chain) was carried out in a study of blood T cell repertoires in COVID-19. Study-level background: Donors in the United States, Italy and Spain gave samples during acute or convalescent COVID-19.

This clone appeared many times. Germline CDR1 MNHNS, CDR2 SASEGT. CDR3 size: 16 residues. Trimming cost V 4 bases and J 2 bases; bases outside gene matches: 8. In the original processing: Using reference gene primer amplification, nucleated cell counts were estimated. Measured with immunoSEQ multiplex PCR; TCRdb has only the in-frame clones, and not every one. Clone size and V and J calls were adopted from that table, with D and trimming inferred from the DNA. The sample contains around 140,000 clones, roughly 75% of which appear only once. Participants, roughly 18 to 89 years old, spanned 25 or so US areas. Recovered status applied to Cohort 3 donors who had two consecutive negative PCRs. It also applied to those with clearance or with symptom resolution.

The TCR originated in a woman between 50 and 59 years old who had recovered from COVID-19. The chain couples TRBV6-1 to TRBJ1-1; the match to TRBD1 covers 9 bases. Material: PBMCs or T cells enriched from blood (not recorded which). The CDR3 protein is CASSGWTGAPNTEAFF. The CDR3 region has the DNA TGTGCCAGCAGTGGGTGGACAGGGGCGCCCAACACTGAAGCTTTCTTT.